This T cell receptor (beta chain) was recovered during a study of beta chain features in type 1 diabetes. Findings of the study overall: Over-representation of high TCR-expressing cells was a possible consequence of cDNA sequencing. Sampled from patients, naive, central memory and Treg TCRB repertoires appeared more similar than those sampled from healthy donors. Shortening that was moderate but significant affected the TCRB CDR3s of Type 1 diabetes patients in all four CD4+ subsets.

Concerning this clone: Its antigen is as yet unknown.

Expressed TCRB transcripts were sequenced after all isolated RNA was converted to cDNA. Generated by immunoSEQ multiplex PCR, the TCRdb table keeps only in-frame clones and is missing some. The sample lists fewer than 55,000 clones, roughly 39% seen once, with over 1.1% in the top ten. V gave up 4 bases and J gave up 7 bases; unmatched junction bases: 11. Germline CDR1 is SGHRS and CDR2 is YFSETQ. The CDR3 loop spans 15 amino acids. The TCR sequence derives from a man younger than 45 with type 1 diabetes. The V and J genes are TRBV5-1 and TRBJ1-2; 9 bases fit TRBD1. Specimen: Tregs from blood. The CDR3 spells CASSEPGQGTVGYTF. Here the CDR3 DNA reads TGCGCCAGCAGCGAACCGGGACAGGGAACGGTTGGCTACACCTTC.